The source of this TCR beta chain is a study of T cells in Graves' hyperthyroidism and ophthalmopathy. Study-level findings and limits: With a median lead of 6.5 months before onset, the model predicted ophthalmopathy. Blood also held most thyroid clonotypes expanded beyond 0.001.

This clonotype was picked up many times. The antigen is not known. Exclusion of patients followed from uncontrolled infection, other autoimmune disease, pregnancy or lactation. Diagnoses were made from clinical symptoms, serum measures (thyroxine and TRAb), thyroid ultrasound and orbital computed tomography. This CDR3 comprises 17 residues. J lost 0 bases, V lost 0 bases, and 8 bases had no gene match. Germline V CDR1 and CDR2: MNHEY, SMNVEV (reference sequence). RNA transcripts served as the template for amplifying TCR beta CDR3 regions. The TCR CDR3 first-round RT-PCR relied on the HTBI primer set. A single record per CDR3 protein comes from TCRdb applying MiXCR to the multiplex PCR reads. The table includes 350,000 or so distinct CDR3 sequences, about 18% detected once.

Material for sequencing was blood. V and J are TRBV27 and TRBJ2-7, with 7 bases that match TRBD2. This clonotype was obtained from a woman in her twenties or thirties with Graves' hyperthyroidism that later progressed to Graves' ophthalmopathy. CDR3 nucleotides: TGTGCCAGCAGTTTATCGAGCAGCGGGATTAGCTCCTACGAGCAGTACTTC. Its translation is CASSLSSSGISSYEQYF.